One sample yielded the 24 T cell receptor beta chains listed below, sequenced in a study of shared clonotypes between healthy human individuals. Sequencing used immunoSEQ multiplex PCR; TCRdb keeps in-frame clones, though not all of them. The sample has nearly 500,000 clones, around 80% seen once; the top ten hold over 10%. The sequenced material came from PBMCs. Receptor source: a woman between 35 and 50 years old in good health. Some clones in this sample may be carry-over from other donors' samples.

CDR3 sequence reads: CASSASVNTGELFF. The DNA for the CDR3 is TGTGCCAGCAGCGCTAGCGTGAACACCGGGGAGCTGTTTTTT. V and J are TRBV2 and TRBJ2-2, with D perhaps TRBD2 (6 bases). This CDR3 has 14 amino acids. Germline V gene lookup returns CDR1 SNHLY and CDR2 FYNNEI. Trimming removed 6 bases from V and 1 base from J, with 9 bases in between.

This clone was counted at least ten times. This chain joins TRBV28 and TRBJ2-7; D possibly matches TRBD1 or TRBD2 (6 bases each). V lost 5 bases, J lost 4 bases, and 15 bases lay in between. The CDR3 loop spans 14 amino acids. Looked up from germline, CDR1 is MDHEN and CDR2 is SYDVKM. The CDR3 reads CASSEVGGRYEQYF. In DNA, the CDR3 is TGTGCCAGCAGTGAAGTCGGGGGCCGTTACGAGCAGTACTTC.

This chain links TRBV28 with TRBJ1-2; D remains ambiguous. Germline CDR1 MDHEN, CDR2 SYDVKM. Deletions cut 5 bases from V and 4 bases from J, with 8 bases between. CDR3 length: 12 residues. The CDR3 nucleotides read TGTGCCAGCAGTATCAACACCTATGGCTACACCTTC. This sequence encodes CASSINTYGYTF.

V and J are TRBV5-4 and TRBJ1-1, with TRBD1 identical over 7 bases. J was trimmed by 0 bases and V by 3 bases; bases with no gene match: 2. The CDR3 spans 14 residues. CDR1 and CDR2 (germline): SGHNT, YYREEE (reference sequence). The CDR3 sequence: CASSYRGMNTEAFF. As DNA, the CDR3 is TGTGCCAGCAGCTACAGGGGTATGAACACTGAAGCTTTCTTT.

The J gene is TRBJ2-2, the V gene TRBV11-3; 8 bases are shared with TRBD2. V was clipped by 0 bases and J by 4 bases; unmatched bases: 1. This CDR3 comprises 15 residues. CDR1 and CDR2 (germline): SGHNT, YENEEA. CDR3 region: CASSLEAGVTGELFF. CDR3 in DNA: TGTGCCAGCAGCTTAGAAGCGGGAGTCACCGGGGAGCTGTTTTTT.

V gene TRBV20-1 combines with J gene TRBJ2-7; D unresolved. The CDR3 is made up of 11 amino acids. In germline, CDR1 is DFQATT, CDR2 SNEGSKA (reference sequence). V shed 2 bases and J shed 3 bases, with 5 bases lying between them. CDR3 region: CSARPLYEQYF. For the CDR3, the DNA is TGCAGTGCTAGACCCCTCTACGAGCAGTACTTC.

The chain uses TRBV7-8 and TRBJ2-7, with a possible D match to TRBD2 (6 bases). V was pared by 5 bases and J by 2 bases, with 22 bases between. The germline CDR1 and CDR2 sequences are SGHVS and FQNEAQ. The CDR3 runs to 17 residues. The chain's CDR3 is CASSRSLGGVRAYEQYF. In DNA form, the CDR3 reads TGTGCCAGCAGCCGAAGCCTTGGAGGGGTTAGGGCCTACGAGCAGTACTTC.

V gene TRBV28 combines with J gene TRBJ2-3; 7 bases fit TRBD2. The germline gives CDR1 MDHEN, CDR2 SYDVKM. J gave up 4 bases and V 3 bases, and 10 bases lay outside the gene matches. There are 16 residues in the CDR3. CDR3 sequence reads: CASSLSAGVFPDTQYF. For the CDR3, the DNA is TGTGCCAGCAGTTTGTCGGCGGGAGTCTTTCCAGATACGCAGTATTTT.

This clone was detected a few times. The chain employs TRBV28 and TRBJ2-7; D call uncertain. The CDR3 covers 14 residues. Deletions cut 4 bases from V and 0 bases from J, with 10 bases between. Germline V CDR1 and CDR2: MDHEN, SYDVKM. The CDR3 sequence is CASSSPGFSYEQYF. CDR3 DNA sequence: TGTGCCAGCAGTTCACCGGGCTTCTCCTACGAGCAGTACTTC. Supplemented by reference TRBV28 and TRBJ2-7, the full variable domain reads DVKVTQSSRYLVKRTGEKVFLECVQDMDHENMFWYRQDPGLGLRLIYFSYDVKMKEKGDIPEGYSVSREKKERFSLILESASTNQTSMYLCASSSPGFSYEQYFGPGTRLTVT.

V and J are TRBV27 and TRBJ2-7, with 10 bases fitting TRBD1. V was clipped by 0 bases and J by 3 bases; unmatched bases: 2. Germline CDR1 MNHEY, CDR2 SMNVEV (reference sequence). This CDR3 has 15 amino acids. CDR3 bases: TGTGCCAGCAGTTTATCAGGGACAGGGGTCTACGAGCAGTACTTC. It yields the protein CASSLSGTGVYEQYF.

The table lists this clone with a few counts. The chain couples TRBV6-1 to TRBJ2-2; D uncertain. The ends were cut back, 7 bases at V and 4 bases at J, with 7 bases in the middle. The germline CDR1 and CDR2 sequences are MNHNS and SASEGT. This CDR3 region has 12 residues. The CDR3 spells CASTWGTGELFF. The CDR3, as DNA: TGTGCCAGCACATGGGGCACCGGGGAGCTGTTTTTT.

This clone appeared a single time. Since a far larger clone is one base different, this is likely a read error. At the DNA level, this CDR3 is encoded by other sequences in the same sample as well. This chain joins TRBV7-2 and TRBJ1-5; D uncertain. V was pared by 1 base and J by 3 bases, with 4 bases between. This CDR3 region has 13 residues. The germline V gene has CDR1 SGHTA and CDR2 FQGNSA. CDR3 region: CASSLGPNQPQHF. The DNA for the CDR3 is TGTGCCAGCAGCTTAGGGCCCAATCAGCCCCAGCATTTT.

This chain uses TRBV6-5 with TRBJ2-7; D remains ambiguous. Germline V gene data show CDR1 as MNHEY and CDR2 as SVGAGI. Trimming removed 5 bases at V and 0 bases at J, with 5 bases between. The CDR3 is made up of 12 amino acids. CDR3 coding DNA: TGTGCCAGCAGTCTGAACTCCTACGAGCAGTACTTC. It codes for CASSLNSYEQYF.

This clone was picked up a small number of times. The CDR3 sequence: CASSPGQTSYEQYF. CDR3 nucleotides: TGTGCCAGCAGCCCGGGACAGACTTCCTACGAGCAGTACTTC. V and J are TRBV11-2 and TRBJ2-7; the match to TRBD1 covers 7 bases. J was trimmed by 1 base and V by 5 bases; bases with no gene match: 5. This CDR3 has 14 residues. Germline loops: CDR1 SGHAT, CDR2 FQNNGV.

In this sample, this clone turned up a few times. V gene TRBV7-6 combines with J gene TRBJ2-1, with a possible D match to TRBD1 (7 bases). This CDR3 has 16 amino acids. Germline V gene sequence: CDR1 SGHVS, CDR2 FNYEAQ. Trimming shortened V by 4 bases and J by 6 bases, and 19 bases separated the two germline ends. The CDR3: CASSSSSQGGGNEQFF. The CDR3 coding sequence is TGTGCCAGCAGCTCATCGTCCCAGGGGGGTGGCAATGAGCAGTTCTTC.

J is TRBJ1-2 and V is TRBV10-3; weak D call: TRBD1 (6 bases). V shed 4 bases and J shed 6 bases, with 9 bases lying between them. Germline CDR1 ENHRY, CDR2 SYGVKD. CDR3 length: 12 amino acids. CDR3 nucleotides: TGTGCCATCAGTGCCTACAGGGATGGCTACACCTTC. Encoded protein: CAISAYRDGYTF.

Only one count was recorded for this clone. V is TRBV6-6 and J is TRBJ2-2; D not resolved. CDR1 MNHNY and CDR2 SVGAGI come from the germline V gene (reference sequence). This CDR3 has 14 residues. V was pared by 0 bases and J by 4 bases, with 6 bases between. CDR3: CASSYSGSTGELFF. The CDR3 DNA reads as TGTGCCAGCAGTTACTCTGGATCCACCGGGGAGCTGTTTTTT.

The genes are TRBV5-5 and TRBJ1-5; TRBD1 matches at 8 bases. Per germline, CDR1 SGHKS and CDR2 YYEKEE (reference sequence). The CDR3 totals 15 residues. The J segment lost 3 bases and the V segment lost 6 bases, leaving 8 bases of the junction unmatched. The CDR3 DNA sequence: TGTGCCAGCACCCGATCAGGGGGCGACAATCAGCCCCAGCATTTT. Translating gives CASTRSGGDNQPQHF.

This chain uses TRBV11-2 with TRBJ2-7, with D uncertain. The tail of the sequence fits TRBJ2-5 better, so the J call may be wrong. This CDR3 has 12 amino acids. Germline V gives CDR1 SGHAT, CDR2 FQNNGV. CDR3: CASSLDIGTQYF. The CDR3 nucleotides read TGTGCCAGCAGCTTAGATATAGGGACCCAGTACTTC.

The DNA for the CDR3 is TGTGCCAGCAGTGATTCGTACAATGAGCAGTTCTTC. The encoded protein is CASSDSYNEQFF. The chain couples TRBV2 to TRBJ2-1; D gene unclear. The CDR3 has 12 amino acids. Germline loops: CDR1 SNHLY, CDR2 FYNNEI. V gave up 3 bases and J gave up 4 bases, with 4 bases separating them.

The chain employs TRBV10-1 and TRBJ2-1; D is unresolved. The germline V gene has CDR1 WNHNN and CDR2 SYGVQD (reference sequence). The CDR3 runs to 13 residues. Trimming stripped 1 base from V and 9 bases from J, with 10 bases between. The CDR3 region has the DNA TGCGCCAGCAGTGAGTATAGGGTTGGTGAGCAGTTCTTC. Protein sequence: CASSEYRVGEQFF.

In the case of this clone: The sample carries other DNA sequences with the same CDR3. This chain joins TRBV5-1 and TRBJ1-1; 9 nucleotides agree with TRBD1. The germline V gene encodes CDR1 SGHRS and CDR2 YFSETQ. Trimming cost V 4 bases and J 5 bases; bases outside gene matches: 6. This CDR3 spans 14 amino acids. CDR3 coding DNA: TGCGCCAGCAGCCCAGGACAGGGGAGGACTGAAGCTTTCTTT. This translates into CASSPGQGRTEAFF.

The chain employs TRBV5-1 and TRBJ1-6; D possibly corresponds to TRBD1 (6 bases). With 4 bases removed from V and 10 bases from J, the gap between germline ends came to 21 bases. The CDR3 totals 16 residues. Germline V lookup: CDR1 SGHRS, CDR2 YFSETQ. CDR3 coding DNA: TGCGCCAGCAGCCCAAAAGTACAGGGCCACGAGTCACCCCTCCACTTT. As protein: CASSPKVQGHESPLHF.

The chain joins TRBV29-1 to TRBJ2-2; 7 bases fit TRBD1. From germline, CDR1 is SQVTM and CDR2 ANQGSEA. The CDR3 runs to 14 residues. Unmatched junction bases numbered 7, after V lost 1 base and J lost 8 bases. The CDR3 region has the DNA TGCAGCGTTGAAGTTATCAGGGGGTCTGGGGAGCTGTTTTTT. It codes for CSVEVIRGSGELFF.